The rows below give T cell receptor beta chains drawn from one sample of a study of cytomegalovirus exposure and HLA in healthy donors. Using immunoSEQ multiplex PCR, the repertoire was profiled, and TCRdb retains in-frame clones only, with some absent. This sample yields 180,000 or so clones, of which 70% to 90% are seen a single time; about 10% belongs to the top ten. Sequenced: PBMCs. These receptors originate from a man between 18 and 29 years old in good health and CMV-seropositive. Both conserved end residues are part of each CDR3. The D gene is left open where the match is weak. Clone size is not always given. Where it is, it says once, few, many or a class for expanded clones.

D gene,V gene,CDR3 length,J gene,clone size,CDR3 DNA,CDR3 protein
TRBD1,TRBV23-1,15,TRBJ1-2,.,TGCGCCAGCAGTCAAGAAAGGGACAGGGGTTATGGCTACACCTTC,CASSQERDRGYGYTF
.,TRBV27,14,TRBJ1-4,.,TGTGCCAGCAGTGAAGGAGGGGTCGATGAAAAACTGTTTTTT,CASSEGGVDEKLFF
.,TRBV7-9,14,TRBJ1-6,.,TGTGCCAGCAGCTTCGCCGGGAACTTTTCACCCCTCCACTTT,CASSFAGNFSPLHF
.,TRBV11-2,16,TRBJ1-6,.,TGTGCCAGCAGCTTAGTACGGGGTACGACGGGTTCACCCCTCCACTTT,CASSLVRGTTGSPLHF
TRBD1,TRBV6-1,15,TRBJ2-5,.,TGTGCCAGCAGTGGGTCCCGGGACAGGGGAGAGACCCAGTACTTC,CASSGSRDRGETQYF
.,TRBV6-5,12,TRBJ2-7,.,TGTGCCAGCACCTTCAGCTCAGGGGAGCAGTACTTC,CASTFSSGEQYF
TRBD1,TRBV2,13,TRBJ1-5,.,TGTGCCAGCAGTCAGGGGGAGATTCAGCCCCAGCATTTT,CASSQGEIQPQHF
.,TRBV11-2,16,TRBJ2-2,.,TGTGCCAGCAGCTTAGGGCCCATGGGTAGCCCCGGGGAGCTGTTTTTT,CASSLGPMGSPGELFF
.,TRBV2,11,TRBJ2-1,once,TGTGCCAGCAGTGAATGGGCTGAGCAGTTCTTC,CASSEWAEQFF
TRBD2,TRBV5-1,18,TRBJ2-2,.,TGCGCCAGCAGCTTGAGGGGACTAGCGGGGGCAAACACCGGGGAGCTGTTTTTT,CASSLRGLAGANTGELFF
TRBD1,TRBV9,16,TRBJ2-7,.,TGTGCCAGCAGCCCCTCCGGGACAGGGGCGGTCTACGAGCAGTACTTC,CASSPSGTGAVYEQYF
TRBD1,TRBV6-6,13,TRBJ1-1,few,TGTGCCAGCAGTCAGGGGGTGAACACTGAAGCTTTCTTT,CASSQGVNTEAFF
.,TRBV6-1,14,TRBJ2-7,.,TGTGCCAGCAGTGAAGTGCAGGGTATGGGCGAGCAGTACTTC,CASSEVQGMGEQYF
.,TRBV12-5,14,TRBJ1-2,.,TGTGCTAGTGGTTTGCCCGCAGGGGACTATGGCTACACCTTC,CASGLPAGDYGYTF
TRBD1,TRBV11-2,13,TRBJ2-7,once,TGTGCCAGCAGCTTTGGGACAGGGTACGAGCAGTACTTC,CASSFGTGYEQYF
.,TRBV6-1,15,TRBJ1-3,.,TGTGCCAGCGCGTTACGTCACAGCTCTGGAAACACCATATATTTT,CASALRHSSGNTIYF
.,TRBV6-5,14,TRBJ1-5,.,TGTGCCAGCAGTTGGAGCGGCGAGCATCAGCCCCAGCATTTT,CASSWSGEHQPQHF
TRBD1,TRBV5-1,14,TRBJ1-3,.,TGCGCCAGCAGCAATGGGACAGCTGGAAACACCATATATTTT,CASSNGTAGNTIYF
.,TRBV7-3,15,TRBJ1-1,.,TGTGCCAGCAGCCCTCAAGCCGGGGGAGGGACTGAAGCTTTCTTT,CASSPQAGGGTEAFF
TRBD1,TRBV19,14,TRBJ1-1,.,TGTGCCAGTAGTATTGGAGGGGGCGCGGGTGAAGCTTTCTTT,CASSIGGGAGEAFF
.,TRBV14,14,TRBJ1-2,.,TGTGCCAGCAGCCAAGTGAGCGGCTTATATGGCTACACCTTC,CASSQVSGLYGYTF
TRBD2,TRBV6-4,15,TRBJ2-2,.,TGTGCCAGCAGGCCGAATGCGGGGGGCCACGGGGAGCTGTTTTTT,CASRPNAGGHGELFF
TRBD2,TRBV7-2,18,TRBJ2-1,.,TGTGCCAGCAGCCTTTTTCTAGCGGGGGGGCAGTCCTACAATGAGCAGTTCTTC,CASSLFLAGGQSYNEQFF
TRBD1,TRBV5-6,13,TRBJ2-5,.,TGTGCCAGCAGAACTACAGGGGGAGAGACCCAGTACTTC,CASRTTGGETQYF
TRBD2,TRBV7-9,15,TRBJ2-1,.,TGTGCCAGCAGCTTAGTTCGGGGGGGAAATCTTGAGCAGTTCTTC,CASSLVRGGNLEQFF
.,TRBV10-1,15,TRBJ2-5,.,TGCGCCAGCAGTGAGTCTGGGGGGGGGCGGGAGACCCAGTACTTC,CASSESGGGRETQYF
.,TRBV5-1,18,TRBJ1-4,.,TGCGCCAGCAGCCGGGGGGGTCTGTCGGGCGCAACTAATGAAAAACTGTTTTTT,CASSRGGLSGATNEKLFF
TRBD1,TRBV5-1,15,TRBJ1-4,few,TGCGCCAGCAGCTTGGTAGGACAGGGGGGCGAAAAACTGTTTTTT,CASSLVGQGGEKLFF
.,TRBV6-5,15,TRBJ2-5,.,TGTGCCAGCAGTTACTCGAGGTCAGGGATGGAAACCCAGTACTTC,CASSYSRSGMETQYF
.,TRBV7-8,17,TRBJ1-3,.,TGTGCCAGCAGCCGGGGGAGGGGGGGCGCCTCTGGAAACACCATATATTTT,CASSRGRGGASGNTIYF
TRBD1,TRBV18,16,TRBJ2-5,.,TGTGCCAGCTCACCACTAGGACAGGGGTCACGGGAGACCCAGTACTTC,CASSPLGQGSRETQYF
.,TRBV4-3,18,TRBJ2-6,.,TGCGCCAGCAGCCATTCACAGGGTTTGGGATCTGGGGCCAACGTCCTGACTTTC,CASSHSQGLGSGANVLTF
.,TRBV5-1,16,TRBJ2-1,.,TGCGCCAGCAGCTACGACTCAGGGGTCTCCTACAATGAGCAGTTCTTC,CASSYDSGVSYNEQFF
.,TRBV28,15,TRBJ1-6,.,TGTGCCAGCAGCCCGGCGGGGGGACCGAATTCACCCCTCCACTTT,CASSPAGGPNSPLHF
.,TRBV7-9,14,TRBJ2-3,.,TGTGCCAGCAGCGACAGTAGGAGCACAGATACGCAGTATTTT,CASSDSRSTDTQYF
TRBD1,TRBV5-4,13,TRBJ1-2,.,TGTGCCAGCAGCTTCGGGACAGCTTATGGCTACACCTTC,CASSFGTAYGYTF
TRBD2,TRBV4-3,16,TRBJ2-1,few,TGCGCCAGCAGCCAAGAGGGAGCGGGGGGTTCCAATGAGCAGTTCTTC,CASSQEGAGGSNEQFF
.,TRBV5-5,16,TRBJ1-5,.,TGCGCCAGCAGCCAAGATCTGGCAGGGGAGTTGAGGCCCCAGCATTTT,CASSQDLAGELRPQHF
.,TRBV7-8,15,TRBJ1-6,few,TGTGCCAGCAGCTTAGCGGAGAGCCGTAATTCACCCCTCCACTTT,CASSLAESRNSPLHF
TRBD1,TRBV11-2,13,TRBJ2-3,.,TGTGCCAGCAGGGACAGGGGGCGGCATACGCAGTATTTT,CASRDRGRHTQYF
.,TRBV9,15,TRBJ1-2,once,TGTGCCAGCAGCGCAAATAAGGGAGGGGACTATGGCTACACCTTC,CASSANKGGDYGYTF